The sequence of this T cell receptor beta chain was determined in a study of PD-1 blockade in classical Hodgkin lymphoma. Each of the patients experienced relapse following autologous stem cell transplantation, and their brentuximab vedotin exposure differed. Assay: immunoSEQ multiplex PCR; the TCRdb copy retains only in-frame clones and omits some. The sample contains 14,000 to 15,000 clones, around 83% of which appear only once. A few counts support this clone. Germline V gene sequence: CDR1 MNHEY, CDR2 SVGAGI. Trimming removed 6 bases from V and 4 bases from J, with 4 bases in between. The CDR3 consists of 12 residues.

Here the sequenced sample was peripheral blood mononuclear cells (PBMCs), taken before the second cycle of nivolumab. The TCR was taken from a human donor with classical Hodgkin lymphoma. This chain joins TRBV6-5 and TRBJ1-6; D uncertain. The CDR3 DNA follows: TGTGCCAGCAGGCCATATAATTCACCCCTCCACTTT. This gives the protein CASRPYNSPLHF.